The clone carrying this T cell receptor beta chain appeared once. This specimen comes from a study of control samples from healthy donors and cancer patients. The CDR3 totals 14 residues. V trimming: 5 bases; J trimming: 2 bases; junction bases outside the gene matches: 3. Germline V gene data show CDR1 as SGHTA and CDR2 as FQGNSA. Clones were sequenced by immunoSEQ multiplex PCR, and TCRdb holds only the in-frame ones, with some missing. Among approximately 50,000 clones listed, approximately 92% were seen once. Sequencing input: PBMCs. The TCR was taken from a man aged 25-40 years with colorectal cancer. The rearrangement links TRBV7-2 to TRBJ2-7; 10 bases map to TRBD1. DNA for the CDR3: TGTGCCAGCAGCCGGGACAGGGGACCCTACGAGCAGTACTTC. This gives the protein CASSRDRGPYEQYF.